A selection of T cell receptor beta chains follows, all from one sample in a study of blood T cell repertoires in COVID-19. Data came from immunoSEQ multiplex PCR; TCRdb stores just in-frame clones and leaves some out. The data contain roughly 150,000 clones, roughly nine tenths of them singletons. What was sequenced was peripheral blood. The receptors were sampled from a man aged 60-69 years with active or convalescent COVID-19. Both conserved end residues are part of each CDR3. Each record gives: CDR3 length, D gene, J gene, V gene, CDR3 protein. A D gene is named only where the DNA matches it firmly.

>13|.|TRBJ2-1|TRBV10-2
CASSESTRDEQFF
>14|.|TRBJ2-7|TRBV20-1
CSASWGGLRLEQYF
>14|TRBD2|TRBJ2-7|TRBV11-2
CASRFSGGASEQYF
>15|TRBD1|TRBJ1-1|TRBV27
CASSLTPAGGTEAFF
>16|TRBD2|TRBJ2-7|TRBV7-2
CASSGIAGGQSYEQYF
>15|TRBD1|TRBJ2-7|TRBV4-1
CASSQDRDSSYEQYF
>17|TRBD2|TRBJ2-3|TRBV27
CASSYRPQRGFTDTQYF
>11|.|TRBJ1-6|TRBV7-9
CASSRNSPLHF
>14|TRBD1|TRBJ1-2|TRBV18
CASSPGTGSNGYTF
>18|.|TRBJ1-6|TRBV7-8
CASSLEGGGSSYNSPLHF
>15|TRBD1|TRBJ1-2|TRBV4-2
CASSQPGQGAGGYTF
>17|TRBD2|TRBJ2-1|TRBV4-1
CASSQISERELYNEQFF
>12|.|TRBJ1-1|TRBV20-1
CSASPTGAEAFF
>16|TRBD1|TRBJ1-2|TRBV19
CASKRVQGARGYGYTF
>18|TRBD2|TRBJ2-1|TRBV7-8
CASSLYMYLLAGHNEQFF
>14|TRBD1|TRBJ2-7|TRBV5-1
CASAYGTGAREQYF
>16|.|TRBJ1-5|TRBV10-2
CASSGQGLGSNQPQHF
>14|.|TRBJ1-1|TRBV7-2
CASSLTPGGTEAFF
>14|.|TRBJ1-1|TRBV28
CASISIGGGTEAFF
>16|.|TRBJ2-3|TRBV2
CASSDGRASSTDTQYF
>15|TRBD2|TRBJ2-5|TRBV27
CASSLGGRARETQYF
>13|.|TRBJ2-7|TRBV10-3
CAISEGQGYEQYF
>16|TRBD2|TRBJ2-3|TRBV5-6
CASSLRLAGGPDTQYF
>18|.|TRBJ2-3|TRBV19
CASSIPPVFAGKADTQYF
>13|.|TRBJ1-1|TRBV27
CASKQQGSTEAFF
>15|TRBD1|TRBJ1-2|TRBV14
CASRASGTGRRGYTF
>15|TRBD2|TRBJ2-1|TRBV5-1
CASSISGGSYNEQFF
>15|.|TRBJ2-2|TRBV5-1
CASSQGTTNTGELFF
>11|TRBD1|TRBJ1-1|TRBV7-9
CASYTGAEAFF
>13|.|TRBJ2-7|TRBV18
CASSPDRIYEQYF
>14|TRBD1|TRBJ2-7|TRBV7-2
CASSSRQGGYEQYF
>16|TRBD1|TRBJ2-7|TRBV5-1
CASSLGQGARSYEQYF
>18|TRBD2|TRBJ2-5|TRBV7-7
CASSRSWTSGGGRETQYF
>16|TRBD1|TRBJ1-5|TRBV19
CASSIEGQGGNQPQHF
>15|TRBD1|TRBJ1-2|TRBV18
CASSPDTGGNYGYTF
>17|TRBD2|TRBJ2-3|TRBV7-2
CASSLVPGGGSTDTQYF
>15|.|TRBJ2-7|TRBV6-5
CASPRGLGAPYEQYF
>12|.|TRBJ2-1|TRBV29-1
CSVGGSYNEQFF
>12|.|TRBJ1-2|TRBV12-3/TRBV12-4
CASSFSFYGYTF
>13|.|TRBJ1-6|TRBV6-5
CASSPGNYSPLHF
>14|TRBD1|TRBJ1-4|TRBV10-2
CASRDGTGFAKLFF
>13|TRBD1|TRBJ2-7|TRBV7-9
CASSQGQGGEQYF
>14|.|TRBJ1-2|TRBV5-1
CASSLAPGSYGYTF
>13|TRBD2|TRBJ2-7|TRBV2
CASGGLAGYEQYF
>15|.|TRBJ2-7|TRBV5-1
CASSQGYKPHYEQYF
>15|TRBD1|TRBJ1-2|TRBV4-2
CASSHPTGKNYGYTF
>15|.|TRBJ2-7|TRBV19
CASSTDRPSGGEQYF
>14|.|TRBJ1-1|TRBV11-2
CASSLQVMNTEAFF
>14|.|TRBJ1-1|TRBV6-1
CASSERGLNTEAFF
>13|.|TRBJ1-5|TRBV19
CASSDNSNQPQHF